This T cell receptor (beta chain) originates from a study of blood T cells in healthy people across ages. The use of a sample-barcoded 5' primer and a J-beta primer mix characterized a second PCR of about 6 to 12 cycles. Each cDNA was tagged by a template-switch adaptor containing 12 random nucleotides. MiXCR, run by TCRdb on the 5' RACE reads, gives a single entry per CDR3 protein. This table has approximately 1.5 million distinct CDR3 sequences, roughly 43% appearing once. General observations from the study: Both naive CD4+ cell counts and diversity were greater in long-lived donors than in aged donors.

Comments on this clonotype: Its target is not known.

This TCR came from a woman under 30 in good health. The sequencing sample was made of blood.

In DNA, the CDR3 is TGCAGCTCCCGGGACACCAACTATGGCTACACCTTC. This translates into CSSRDTNYGYTF. The genes are TRBV29-1 and TRBJ1-2, with a possible D match to TRBD1 (6 bases). This CDR3 spans 12 amino acids. Trimming removed 8 bases from V and 2 bases from J, with 12 bases in between. From germline, CDR1 is SQVTM and CDR2 ANQGSEA.